The 9 T cell receptor beta chains listed next were all sequenced from one sample in a study of beta chain features in type 1 diabetes. The isolated RNA, all of it, was reverse transcribed, so expressed TCRB transcripts were what got sequenced. Method: immunoSEQ multiplex PCR; TCRdb's copy keeps in-frame clones and lacks some. Among about 620,000 clones listed, 15% to 19% were seen once. Source material: naive CD4+ T cells from blood. All receptors derive from a man aged 18 to 30 in good health.

The chain couples TRBV7-6 to TRBJ2-2, with D maybe TRBD2 (6 bases). Trimming removed 6 bases from V and 6 bases from J, with 11 bases in between. This CDR3 is 13 amino acids long. Germline V lookup: CDR1 SGHVS, CDR2 FNYEAQ. The CDR3 is CASSLATAGELFF. CDR3 DNA: TGTGCCAGCAGTCTAGCGACGGCCGGGGAGCTGTTTTTT.

This clone occurred a few times. The V and J genes are TRBV10-3 and TRBJ2-7, with 9 bases matching TRBD1. Unmatched junction bases numbered 1, after V lost 3 bases and J lost 1 base. The germline V gene has CDR1 ENHRY and CDR2 SYGVKD. This CDR3 region has 14 residues. CDR3 bases: TGTGCCATCAGTGATGGACAGGGGTCCTACGAGCAGTACTTC. It translates to CAISDGQGSYEQYF.

This chain connects TRBV27 to TRBJ2-3, with unresolved D. From germline, CDR1 is MNHEY and CDR2 SMNVEV (reference sequence). There are 15 residues in the CDR3. V was pared by 0 bases and J by 2 bases, with 9 bases between. The CDR3 loop is CASSLSGSHTDTQYF. In nucleotides, the CDR3 is TGTGCCAGCAGTTTATCAGGCTCTCACACAGATACGCAGTATTTT.

The V and J genes are TRBV6-6 and TRBJ1-2; no clear D. Germline lookup yields CDR1 MNHNY and CDR2 SVGAGI (reference sequence). CDR3 size: 13 residues. Deletions cut 0 bases from V and 7 bases from J, with 9 bases between. CDR3 sequence: CASSYSSSGGYTF. DNA for the CDR3: TGTGCCAGCAGTTACTCGAGCTCGGGTGGCTACACCTTC.

This clone was found a few times. V is TRBV6-5 and J is TRBJ2-7; 7 positions agree with TRBD1. The CDR3 consists of 14 residues. Germline V gives CDR1 MNHEY, CDR2 SVGAGI. V lost 4 bases to trimming and J lost 1 base; unmatched junction nucleotides: 4. CDR3 amino acids: CASSSQGWSYEQYF. The CDR3 coding sequence is TGTGCCAGCAGTTCACAGGGGTGGTCCTACGAGCAGTACTTC.

This clone has just a few counts. The V gene is TRBV4-2, the J gene TRBJ2-3; 12 bases line up with TRBD2. CDR1 and CDR2 (germline): LGHNA, YNFKEQ. After removal of 4 bases from V and 4 bases from J, the junction contained 6 bases not matched to a gene. CDR3 length: 16 amino acids. The CDR3 DNA reads as TGTGCCAGCAGCCCCCAACTAGCGGGGGGATCAGATACGCAGTATTTT. This translates into CASSPQLAGGSDTQYF.

This sequence joins TRBV9 and TRBJ2-1, with D possibly matching TRBD2 (5 bases). The V end lost 9 bases, the J end lost 6 bases, and 19 bases lay between the germline ends. The germline gives CDR1 SGDLS, CDR2 YYNGEE. CDR3 length: 14 residues. CDR3 loop: CATPLSGRPNEQFF. In DNA, the CDR3 is TGTGCCACCCCTCTCTCGGGGAGACCCAATGAGCAGTTCTTC. Variable domain in full (rest from reference TRBV9 and TRBJ2-1): DSGVTQTPKHLITATGQRVTLRCSPRSGDLSVYWYQQSLDQGLQFLIQYYNGEERAKGNILERFSAQQFPDLHSELNLSSLELGDSALYFCATPLSGRPNEQFFGPGTRLTVL.

In its sample, this clone was seen a few times. CDR3 sequence reads: CASSFGQGLYGYTF. In DNA form, the CDR3 reads TGTGCCAGCAGTTTCGGGCAGGGTCTTTATGGCTACACCTTC. V and J are TRBV28 and TRBJ1-2; D might be TRBD1 (5 bases). The germline CDR1 and CDR2 sequences are MDHEN and SYDVKM. V gave up 3 bases and J gave up 5 bases, with 13 bases separating them. This CDR3 spans 14 amino acids.

V and J are TRBV6-6 and TRBJ2-5; maybe TRBD1 (5 bases). From germline, CDR1 is MNHNY and CDR2 SVGAGI (reference sequence). This CDR3 region has 13 residues. The germline V and J ends were trimmed by 5 bases and 4 bases, with 11 bases remaining between them. The CDR3 nucleotides are TGTGCCAGCAGTGCGAGGACACGAGAGACCCAGTACTTC. It translates to CASSARTRETQYF.